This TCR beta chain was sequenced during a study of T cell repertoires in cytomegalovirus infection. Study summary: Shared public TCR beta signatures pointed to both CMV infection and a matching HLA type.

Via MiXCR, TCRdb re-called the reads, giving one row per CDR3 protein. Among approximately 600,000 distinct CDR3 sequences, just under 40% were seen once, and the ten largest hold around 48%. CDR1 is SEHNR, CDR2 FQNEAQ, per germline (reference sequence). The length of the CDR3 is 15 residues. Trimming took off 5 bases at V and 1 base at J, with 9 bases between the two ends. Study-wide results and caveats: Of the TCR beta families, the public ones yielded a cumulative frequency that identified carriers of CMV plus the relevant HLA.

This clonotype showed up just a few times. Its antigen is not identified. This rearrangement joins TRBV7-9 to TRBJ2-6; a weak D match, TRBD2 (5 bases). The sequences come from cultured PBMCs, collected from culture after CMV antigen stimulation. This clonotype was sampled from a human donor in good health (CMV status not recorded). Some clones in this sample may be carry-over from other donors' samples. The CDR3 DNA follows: TGTGCCAGCAGCACACTAGTATCTGGGGCCAACGTCCTGACTTTC. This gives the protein CASSTLVSGANVLTF.